Listed below are T cell receptor beta chains from one sample, sequenced in a study of vaccination and CD4 T cells after COVID-19. These TCRs' antigens remain unknown. TCRdb recomputed calls from the PCR reads with MiXCR, one row per CDR3 protein. The data contain around 2,800 distinct CDR3 sequences, less than 25% of them singletons. The sample was CD4+ T cells from blood, cultured in vitro. The source of these receptors is a human donor who had recovered from COVID-19. Both conserved end residues are part of each CDR3. A D gene is named only where the DNA matches it firmly. The size field is filled for only some rows; it gives once, few, many or a size class.

TRBV20-1	few	TRBJ1-3	.	CSARDGSRSGNTIYF	TGCAGTGCTAGAGATGGGTCCCGTTCTGGAAACACCATATATTTT
TRBV5-6	.	TRBJ2-7	TRBD2	CASSRSGGYYEQYF	TGTGCCAGCAGCCGTAGCGGGGGGTACTACGAGCAGTACTTC
TRBV24-1	.	TRBJ2-5	.	CATSGDNQGTQYF	TGTGCCACCAGTGGGGACAACCAGGGGACCCAGTACTTC
TRBV6-2/TRBV6-3	.	TRBJ2-7	.	CASSYRPQTYEQYF	TGTGCCAGCAGTTACAGGCCCCAGACCTACGAGCAGTACTTC
TRBV6-2/TRBV6-3	medium-sized	TRBJ2-3	.	CASKDWGTDTQYF	TGTGCCAGCAAAGACTGGGGAACAGATACGCAGTATTTT
TRBV30	few	TRBJ1-6	TRBD1	CAWATGGEGSSPLHF	TGTGCCTGGGCGACAGGGGGCGAAGGGAGTTCACCCCTCCACTTT
TRBV2	few	TRBJ1-5	TRBD1	CASSPQGQGGQPQHF	TGTGCCAGCAGTCCCCAGGGACAGGGAGGTCAGCCCCAGCATTTT
TRBV18	.	TRBJ1-2	.	CASSQWGGYGYTF	TGTGCCAGCTCACAATGGGGGGGCTATGGCTACACCTTC
TRBV2	medium-sized	TRBJ2-7	TRBD1	CASSVFETGGSYEQYF	TGTGCCAGCAGTGTCTTCGAGACAGGGGGGTCCTACGAGCAGTACTTC
TRBV7-2	.	TRBJ2-3	.	CASSLGGEGSSTDTQYF	TGTGCCAGCAGCCTAGGGGGGGAGGGATCTAGCACAGATACGCAGTATTTT
TRBV2	few	TRBJ2-3	TRBD2	CASRTPSGGGPDTQYF	TGTGCCAGCAGAACGCCTAGCGGGGGGGGCCCAGATACGCAGTATTTT
TRBV7-2	few	TRBJ1-1	.	CASSLGIGRRAFF	TGTGCCAGCAGCTTAGGGATAGGGAGGAGGGCTTTCTTT
TRBV2	.	TRBJ1-1	TRBD1	CASSKQGFEAEAFF	TGTGCCAGCAGTAAACAGGGGTTCGAGGCTGAAGCTTTCTTT
TRBV12-5	.	TRBJ2-4	.	CASGLPAGNRGIQYF	TGTGCTAGTGGTTTGCCTGCAGGGAATCGGGGCATTCAGTACTTC
TRBV2	.	TRBJ2-5	.	CASIKDRTRQETQYF	TGTGCCAGCATTAAAGACAGGACGCGGCAAGAGACCCAGTACTTC
TRBV11-2	few	TRBJ2-3	.	CASSSLAGGRDTQYF	TGTGCCAGCAGCTCACTAGCTGGAGGTCGAGATACGCAGTATTTT
TRBV28	.	TRBJ2-1	TRBD2	CASSSPGLGVFF	TGTGCCAGCAGTTCCCCGGGACTAGGAGTGTTCTTC
TRBV4-2	.	TRBJ1-5	.	CASSQAKSNQPQHF	TGTGCCAGCAGCCAAGCAAAGTCGAATCAGCCCCAGCATTTT
TRBV6-1	.	TRBJ1-2	.	CASSGAASNYGYTF	TGTGCCAGCAGTGGGGCCGCGTCTAACTATGGCTACACCTTC
TRBV19	.	TRBJ2-7	.	CASSILWGYEQYF	TGTGCCAGTAGTATACTATGGGGTTACGAGCAGTACTTC
TRBV25-1	few	TRBJ2-7	.	CASRAPGSYEQYF	TGTGCCAGCAGGGCCCCAGGTTCCTACGAGCAGTACTTC
TRBV6-1	few	TRBJ1-4	TRBD1	CATRTGSTNEKLFF	TGTGCCACAAGGACAGGGTCAACTAATGAAAAACTGTTTTTT
TRBV12-3/TRBV12-4	.	TRBJ1-2	TRBD1	CASSYQGAIDGYTF	TGTGCCAGCAGTTATCAGGGGGCGATTGATGGCTACACCTTC
TRBV12-3/TRBV12-4	medium-sized	TRBJ2-5	.	CASRTTVGTQYF	TGTGCCAGCAGGACCACCGTGGGGACCCAGTACTTC
TRBV20-1	few	TRBJ2-3	TRBD2	CSALTSGLADTQYF	TGCAGTGCTTTGACTAGCGGACTTGCAGATACGCAGTATTTT
TRBV20-1	medium-sized	TRBJ2-3	.	CSARASSAPDTQYF	TGCAGTGCTAGAGCGAGTTCGGCTCCGGATACGCAGTATTTT
TRBV30	hyperexpanded	TRBJ1-1	.	CAWSQGWTEAFF	TGTGCCTGGAGTCAGGGGTGGACTGAAGCTTTCTTT
TRBV14	.	TRBJ1-2	.	CASSQDRVGNYGYTF	TGTGCCAGCAGCCAAGATCGAGTCGGTAACTATGGCTACACCTTC
TRBV15	medium-sized	TRBJ1-2	.	CATSRDLGGRAYGYTF	TGTGCCACCAGCAGAGATCTTGGGGGGAGGGCCTATGGCTACACCTTC
TRBV19	.	TRBJ2-7	.	CASSVRNEQYF	TGTGCCAGTAGTGTCAGGAACGAGCAGTACTTC
TRBV5-7	few	TRBJ1-2	.	CASSHRTDYYGYTF	TGTGCCAGCAGTCATCGGACAGACTACTATGGCTACACCTTC
TRBV20-1	.	TRBJ1-5	TRBD1	CSAVASGTGPDQPQHF	TGCAGTGCCGTGGCTTCCGGGACAGGCCCTGATCAGCCCCAGCATTTT
TRBV30	.	TRBJ2-7	TRBD1	CARVSGTVFYEQYF	TGTGCCAGGGTGTCCGGGACAGTTTTCTACGAGCAGTACTTC
TRBV20-1	.	TRBJ1-1	.	CSARDPLSLEAFF	TGCAGTGCTAGAGATCCACTGTCCCTTGAAGCTTTCTTT